This T cell receptor beta chain emerged from a study of CD8 T cells in ankylosing spondylitis. By quantitative 5'-RACE with molecular barcodes, the TCR beta libraries were made. TCRdb passed the 5' RACE reads through MiXCR, listing each CDR3 protein once. The sample lists 200,000 or so distinct CDR3 sequences; roughly 13% were seen once. Trimming removed 5 bases from V and 1 base from J, with 18 bases in between. The CDR3 extends over 16 amino acids. CDR1 and CDR2 from the germline V gene are SEHNR and FQNEAQ (reference sequence). This clonotype was counted at least ten times. This clonotype was sampled from a female donor with ankylosing spondylitis or in good health (not recorded which). Specimen: blood, either unsorted or a sorted T cell fraction (not recorded which). The gene calls are TRBV7-9 and TRBJ2-7; D call uncertain. The CDR3 sequence is CASSPGRGVTSYEQYF. The CDR3 DNA reads TGTGCCAGCAGCCCAGGCCGCGGAGTAACTTCCTACGAGCAGTACTTC.